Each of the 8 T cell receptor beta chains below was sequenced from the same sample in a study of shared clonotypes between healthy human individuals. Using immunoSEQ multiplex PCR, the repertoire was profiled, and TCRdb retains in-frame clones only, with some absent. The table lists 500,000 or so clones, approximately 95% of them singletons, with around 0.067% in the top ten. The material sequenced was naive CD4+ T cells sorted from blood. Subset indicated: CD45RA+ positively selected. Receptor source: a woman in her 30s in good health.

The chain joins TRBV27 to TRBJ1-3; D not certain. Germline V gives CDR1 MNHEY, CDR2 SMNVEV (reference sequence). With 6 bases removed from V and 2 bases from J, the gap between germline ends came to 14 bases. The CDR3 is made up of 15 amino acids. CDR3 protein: CASSSGVWAGNTIYF. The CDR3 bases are TGTGCCAGCAGCTCAGGTGTGTGGGCTGGAAACACCATATATTTT.

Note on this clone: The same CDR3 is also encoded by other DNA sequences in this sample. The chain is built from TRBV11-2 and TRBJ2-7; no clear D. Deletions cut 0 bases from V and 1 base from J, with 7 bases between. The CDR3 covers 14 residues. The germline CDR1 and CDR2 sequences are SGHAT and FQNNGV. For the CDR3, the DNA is TGTGCCAGCAGCTTAGATCTGCGGTCCTACGAGCAGTACTTC. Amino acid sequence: CASSLDLRSYEQYF.

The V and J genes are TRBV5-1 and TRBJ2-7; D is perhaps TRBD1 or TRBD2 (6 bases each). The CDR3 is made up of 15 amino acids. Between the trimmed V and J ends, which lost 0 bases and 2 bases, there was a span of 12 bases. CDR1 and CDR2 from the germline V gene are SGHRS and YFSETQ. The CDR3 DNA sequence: TGCGCCAGCAGCTTGGTTACGGGGGCCGCCTACGAGCAGTACTTC. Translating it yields CASSLVTGAAYEQYF. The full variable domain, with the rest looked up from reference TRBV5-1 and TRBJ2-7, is KAGVTQTPRYLIKTRGQQVTLSCSPISGHRSVSWYQQTPGQGLQFLFEYFSETQRNKGNFPGRFSGRQFSNSRSEMNVSTLELGDSALYLCASSLVTGAAYEQYFGPGTRLTVT.

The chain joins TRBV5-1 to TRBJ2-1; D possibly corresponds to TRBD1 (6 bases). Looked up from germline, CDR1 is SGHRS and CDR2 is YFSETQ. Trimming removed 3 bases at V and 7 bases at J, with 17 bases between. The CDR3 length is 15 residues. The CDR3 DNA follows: TGCGCCAGCAGCTACCCGGGACAATTCTTGAATGAGCAGTTCTTC. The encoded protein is CASSYPGQFLNEQFF. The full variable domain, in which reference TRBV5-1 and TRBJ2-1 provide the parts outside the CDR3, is KAGVTQTPRYLIKTRGQQVTLSCSPISGHRSVSWYQQTPGQGLQFLFEYFSETQRNKGNFPGRFSGRQFSNSRSEMNVSTLELGDSALYLCASSYPGQFLNEQFFGPGTRLTVL.

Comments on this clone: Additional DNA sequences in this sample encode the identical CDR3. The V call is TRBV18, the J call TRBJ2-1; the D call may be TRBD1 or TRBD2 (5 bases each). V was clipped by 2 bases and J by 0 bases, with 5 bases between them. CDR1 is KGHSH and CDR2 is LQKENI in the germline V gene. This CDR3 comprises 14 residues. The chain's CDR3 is CASSPGGSYNEQFF. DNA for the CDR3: TGTGCCAGCTCACCAGGGGGCTCCTACAATGAGCAGTTCTTC. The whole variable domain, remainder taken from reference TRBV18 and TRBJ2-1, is NAGVMQNPRHLVRRRGQEARLRCSPMKGHSHVYWYRQLPEEGLKFMVYLQKENIIDESGMPKERFSAEFPKEGPSILRIQQVVRGDSAAYFCASSPGGSYNEQFFGPGTRLTVL.

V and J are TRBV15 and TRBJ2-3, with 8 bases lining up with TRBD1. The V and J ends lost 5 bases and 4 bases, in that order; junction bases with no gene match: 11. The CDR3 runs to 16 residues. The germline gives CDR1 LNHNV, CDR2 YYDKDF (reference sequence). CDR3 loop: CATSLTRGPDADTQYF. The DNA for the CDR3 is TGTGCCACCAGCCTAACCAGGGGGCCTGACGCAGATACGCAGTATTTT.

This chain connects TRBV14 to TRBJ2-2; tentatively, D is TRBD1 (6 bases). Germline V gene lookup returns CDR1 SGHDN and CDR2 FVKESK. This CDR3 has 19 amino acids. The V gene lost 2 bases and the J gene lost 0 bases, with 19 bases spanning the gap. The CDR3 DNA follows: TGTGCCAGCAGCCAAAATACAGGGTCTGTGTCCGCGAACACCGGGGAGCTGTTTTTT. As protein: CASSQNTGSVSANTGELFF.

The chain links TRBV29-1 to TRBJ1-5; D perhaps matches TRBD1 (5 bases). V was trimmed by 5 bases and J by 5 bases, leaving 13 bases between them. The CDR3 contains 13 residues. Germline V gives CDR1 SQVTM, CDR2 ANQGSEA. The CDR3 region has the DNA TGCAGCGTTCAGGGACTGCGGGATCAGCCCCAGCATTTT. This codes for CSVQGLRDQPQHF.